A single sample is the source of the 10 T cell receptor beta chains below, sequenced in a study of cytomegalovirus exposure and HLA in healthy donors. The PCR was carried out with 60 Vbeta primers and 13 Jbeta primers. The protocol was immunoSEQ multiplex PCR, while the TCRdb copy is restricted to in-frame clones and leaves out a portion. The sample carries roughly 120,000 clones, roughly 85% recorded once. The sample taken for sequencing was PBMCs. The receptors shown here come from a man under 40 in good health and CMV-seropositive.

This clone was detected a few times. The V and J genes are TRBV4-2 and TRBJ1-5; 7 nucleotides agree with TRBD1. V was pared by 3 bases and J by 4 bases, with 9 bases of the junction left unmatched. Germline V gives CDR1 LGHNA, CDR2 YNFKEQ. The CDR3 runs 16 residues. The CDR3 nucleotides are TGTGCCAGCAGCCAGGTGGGCCTACAGGGGAATCAGCCCCAGCATTTT. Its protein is CASSQVGLQGNQPQHF.

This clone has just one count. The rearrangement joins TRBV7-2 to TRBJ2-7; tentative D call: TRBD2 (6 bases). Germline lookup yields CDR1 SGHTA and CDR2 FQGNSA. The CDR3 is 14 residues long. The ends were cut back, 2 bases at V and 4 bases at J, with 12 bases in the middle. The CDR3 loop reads CASSLRISGYEQYV. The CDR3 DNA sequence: TGTGCCAGCAGCTTAAGGATTAGCGGATACGAGCAGTACGTC.

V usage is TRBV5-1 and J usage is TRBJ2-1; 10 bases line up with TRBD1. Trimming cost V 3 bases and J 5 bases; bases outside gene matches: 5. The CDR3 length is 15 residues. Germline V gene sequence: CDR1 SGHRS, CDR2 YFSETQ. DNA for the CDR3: TGCGCCAGCAGCTATGGGACAGGGGACGACAATGAGCAGTTCTTC. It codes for CASSYGTGDDNEQFF.

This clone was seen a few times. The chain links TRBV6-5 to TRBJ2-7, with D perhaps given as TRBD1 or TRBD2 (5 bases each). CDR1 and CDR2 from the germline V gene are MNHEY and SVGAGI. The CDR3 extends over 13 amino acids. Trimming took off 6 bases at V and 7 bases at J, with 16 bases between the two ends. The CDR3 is CASSPGPEREQYV. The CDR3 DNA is TGTGCCAGCAGCCCGGGACCCGAACGGGAGCAGTACGTC.

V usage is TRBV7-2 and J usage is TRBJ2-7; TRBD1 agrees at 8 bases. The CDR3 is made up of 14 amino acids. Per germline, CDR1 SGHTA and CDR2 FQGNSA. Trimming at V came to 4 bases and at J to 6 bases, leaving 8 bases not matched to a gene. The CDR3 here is CASSSNRGTGEQYF. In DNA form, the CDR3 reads TGTGCCAGCAGCTCTAACAGGGGGACCGGCGAGCAGTACTTC.

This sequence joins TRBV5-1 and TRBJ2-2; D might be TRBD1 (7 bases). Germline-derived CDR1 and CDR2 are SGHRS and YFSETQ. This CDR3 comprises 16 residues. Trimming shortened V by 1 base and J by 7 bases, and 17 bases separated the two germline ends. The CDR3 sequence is CASSLTSGGRSGELFF. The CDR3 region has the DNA TGCGCCAGCAGCTTGACGTCAGGGGGGCGCAGCGGGGAGCTGTTTTTT.

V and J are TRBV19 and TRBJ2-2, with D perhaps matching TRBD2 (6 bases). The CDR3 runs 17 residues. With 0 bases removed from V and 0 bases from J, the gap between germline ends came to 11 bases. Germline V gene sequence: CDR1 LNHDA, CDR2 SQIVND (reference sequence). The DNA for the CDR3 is TGTGCCAGTAGTATAGATCTGGAGGGGACGAACACCGGGGAGCTGTTTTTT. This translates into CASSIDLEGTNTGELFF.

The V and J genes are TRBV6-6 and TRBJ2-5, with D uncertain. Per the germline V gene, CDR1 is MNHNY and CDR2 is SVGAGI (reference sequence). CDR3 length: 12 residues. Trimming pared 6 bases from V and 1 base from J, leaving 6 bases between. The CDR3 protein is CASSSTQETQYF. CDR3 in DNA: TGTGCCAGCAGCAGTACCCAAGAGACCCAGTACTTC.

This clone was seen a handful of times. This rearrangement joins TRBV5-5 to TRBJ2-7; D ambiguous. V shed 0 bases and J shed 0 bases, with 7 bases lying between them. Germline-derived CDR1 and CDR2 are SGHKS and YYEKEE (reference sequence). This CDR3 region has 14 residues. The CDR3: CASSLVQSSYEQYV. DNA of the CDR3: TGTGCCAGCAGCTTGGTACAGAGCTCCTACGAGCAGTACGTC.

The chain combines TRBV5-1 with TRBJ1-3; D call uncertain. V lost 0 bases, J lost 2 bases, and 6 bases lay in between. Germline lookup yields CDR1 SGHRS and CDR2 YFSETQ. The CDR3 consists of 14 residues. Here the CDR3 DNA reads TGCGCCAGCAGCTTGGCCCCGGCTGGAAACACCATATATTTT. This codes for CASSLAPAGNTIYF. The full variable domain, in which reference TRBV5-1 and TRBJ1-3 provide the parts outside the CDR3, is KAGVTQTPRYLIKTRGQQVTLSCSPISGHRSVSWYQQTPGQGLQFLFEYFSETQRNKGNFPGRFSGRQFSNSRSEMNVSTLELGDSALYLCASSLAPAGNTIYFGEGSWLTVV.